What follows are 3 T cell receptor beta chains derived from one specimen sequenced in a study of CD8+CD57+ T cells in acquired aplastic anemia. It was genomic DNA that served as the template for profiling TCR beta VDJ and CDR3. TCRdb reprocessed the reads with MiXCR, giving one entry per CDR3 protein. The data hold 42,000 or so distinct CDR3 sequences, with 65% to 70% observed a single time. Sample: sorted CD4+, CD8+, or CD8+CD57+ T cells (not recorded which) from PBMCs. Every receptor here comes from a human donor in good health, serving as a control.

V gene TRBV19 combines with J gene TRBJ2-5; D gene uncertain. There are 11 residues in the CDR3. V lost 3 bases, J lost 6 bases, and 5 bases lay in between. Germline values: CDR1 LNHDA, CDR2 SQIVND (reference sequence). CDR3 amino acids: CASSIHQTQYF. CDR3 coding DNA: TGTGCCAGTAGTATTCATCAGACCCAGTACTTC. Variable domain in full (rest from reference TRBV19 and TRBJ2-5): DGGITQSPKYLFRKEGQNVTLSCEQNLNHDAMYWYRQDPGQGLRLIYYSQIVNDFQKGDIAEGYSVSREKKESFPLTVTSAQKNPTAFYLCASSIHQTQYFGPGTRLLVL.

J is TRBJ2-3 and V is TRBV29-1; weak D call: TRBD1 (6 bases). V lost 4 bases and J 0 bases, leaving 8 bases between the germline ends. CDR3 length: 13 amino acids. Germline CDR1 is SQVTM and CDR2 is ANQGSEA. CDR3 in DNA: TGCAGCGTTGCAGGGGAGAGCACAGATACGCAGTATTTT. Protein: CSVAGESTDTQYF.

A remark on this clonotype: Since a much larger clone is just one base distant, this may be a read error. The V and J genes are TRBV2 and TRBJ2-3, with 9 bases fitting TRBD2. There are 18 residues in the CDR3. CDR1 is SNHLY and CDR2 is FYNNEI in the germline V gene. Losses at the gene ends were 5 bases for V and 0 bases for J; bases not matched to a gene: 12. The CDR3 reads CASSSPSGESTSTDTQYF. DNA for the CDR3: TGTGCCAGCAGTTCTCCTAGCGGGGAGAGCACTAGCACAGATACGCAGTATTTT.